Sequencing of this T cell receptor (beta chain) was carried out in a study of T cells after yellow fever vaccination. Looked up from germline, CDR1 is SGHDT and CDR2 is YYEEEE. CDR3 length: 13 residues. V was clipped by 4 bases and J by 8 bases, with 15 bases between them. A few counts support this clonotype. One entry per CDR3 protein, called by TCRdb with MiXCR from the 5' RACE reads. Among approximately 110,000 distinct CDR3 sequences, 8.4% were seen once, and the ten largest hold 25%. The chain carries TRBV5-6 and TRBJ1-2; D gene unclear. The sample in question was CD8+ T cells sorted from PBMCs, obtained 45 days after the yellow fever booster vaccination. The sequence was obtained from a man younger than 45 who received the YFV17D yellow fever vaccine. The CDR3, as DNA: TGTGCCAGCAGCCCTGGAGGCGTAGAGGGCTACACCTTC. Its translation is CASSPGGVEGYTF. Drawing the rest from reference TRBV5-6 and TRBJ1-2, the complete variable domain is DAGVTQSPTHLIKTRGQQVTLRCSPKSGHDTVSWYQQALGQGPQFIFQYYEEEERQRGNFPDRFSGHQFPNYSSELNVNALLLGDSALYLCASSPGGVEGYTFGSGTRLTVV.